This paragraph reports one T cell receptor (beta chain). Its antigen is not yet known. Base qualities are not recorded, but no much larger clone differs from it by a single base. The receptor library was made with 5' RACE. Sequenced using an Illumina HiSeq 2500. A second roughly 6 to 11 cycle PCR used a sample-barcoded 5' primer and a J-beta primer mix. Each TCR beta cDNA molecule received a unique molecular identifier from a template-switch 5' adaptor carrying 12 random nucleotides. Each sample yielded at least 3 million CDR3-containing paired-end reads. First-strand cDNA was synthesized from all RNA with the Mint cDNA synthesis kit, primed by a TRBC-specific oligonucleotide. After uracil-DNA glycosylase treatment, a first 18-cycle PCR used universal primers M1SS and BC2_uni_R on all cDNA. Turning to the authors' computational methods: For normalization, 1 million high-quality reads, each with a distinct molecular identifier, were randomly selected from each sample. Instead of being binned into consensus sequences, reads with shared molecular identifiers were discarded. MiTCR, with a Q25 quality threshold and the strictest error-elimination algorithm, was used for CDR3 identification, clonotype clustering and error correction. A nonparametric unseen species model using Euler transformation provided a lower-bound estimate of total TCR beta diversity. TCRdb cleaned the public reads at Q25 with fastp, built clones with MiXCR and kept in-frame beta chains. Rows are combined by CDR3 protein, so each entry shows the most common genes and DNA. TCRdb's processing, not the authors' own work, is the source of the V and J calls. This sample gives around 940,000 distinct CDR3 sequences in total; 45% to 60% of them show up just once. The leading ten clones occupy 20% to 25% of the sample.

Donors were roughly 40 systemically healthy Caucasian individuals from Russia aged about 6 to 100 years. Each donor gave about 9.7 milliliters of peripheral blood, drawn into EDTA-treated Vacutainer tubes. Ficoll-Paque density-gradient centrifugation was used to isolate PBMCs, with at least 7 million obtained per sample. Trizol reagent was used to extract total RNA from the PBMCs, yielding at least 5 micrograms per sample. Naive CD45RAhigh/CD27high T cell percentages were measured by flow cytometry on a PBMC aliquot from every donor. These data belong to a study of blood T cells in healthy people across ages (dated by TCRdb to between 2015 and 2017). About the full investigation: In model experiments, template switching captured about one uniquely barcoded TCR beta cDNA molecule for every two T cells. The study measured age-related changes in TCR beta repertoire diversity using deep sequencing normalized with unique cDNA molecular identifiers. The donors were split into four age groups: young (average approximately 16 years), middle-aged (around 37), aged (roughly 68) and long-lived (under 90). To avoid experimental bias, donors of different ages were randomly spread across the sequencing lanes. For two donors (one aged 18 to 30 and one aged 80 or older), the study analyzed two additional independent replicas of 1 million unique cDNA reads from the same blood draw.

The paper as a whole reports these results and caveats: As age increased, observed TCR beta diversity per million T cells dropped in a roughly linear way, and a significant reduction was already evident by age 40. Estimates of total diversity based on one million sequenced T cells were considered lower bounds and underestimates. The long-lived group showed more naive CD4+ T cells, fewer expanded clones and increased TCR diversity than the aged group, suggesting age selection. The CMV infection status of donors was not known, potentially confounding age-related changes in expanded clonotypes. Observed TCR beta diversity correlated strongly with the percentage of naive T cells measured by flow cytometry. Because profiling used bulk unsorted PBMCs, naive and antigen-experienced compartments could not be compared conclusively.

The CDR3 holds 14 amino acids from the cysteine to the phenylalanine. The sequence is cut down to CDR3 DNA, 42 bases in frame from base 1. CDR1 and CDR2 are read off the germline V gene (reference sequence) as DFQATT and SNEGSKA. V was cut back by 1 base and J by 0 bases, leaving a gap of 10 bases between them. The chain uses TRBV20-1 and TRBJ2-7; the D region is possibly TRBD1 or TRBD2, each matching across 5 bases. This clonotype was obtained from a woman between 55 and 75 years old in good health. Source material: blood. The bases read TGCAGTGCTAGAGTACCAGGGAGCTCCTACGAGCAGTACTTC. The resulting protein is CSARVPGSSYEQYF.